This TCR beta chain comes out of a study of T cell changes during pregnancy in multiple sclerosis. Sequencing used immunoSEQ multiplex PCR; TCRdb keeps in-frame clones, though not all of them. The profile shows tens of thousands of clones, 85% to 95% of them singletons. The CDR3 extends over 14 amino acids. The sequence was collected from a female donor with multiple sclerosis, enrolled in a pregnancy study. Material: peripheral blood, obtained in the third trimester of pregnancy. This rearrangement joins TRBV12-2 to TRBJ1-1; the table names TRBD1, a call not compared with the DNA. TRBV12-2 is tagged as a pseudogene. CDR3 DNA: TGTGCAAGTCGGCTTCAAAGGGGCGACACTGAAGCTTTCTTT. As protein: CASRLQRGDTEAFF.